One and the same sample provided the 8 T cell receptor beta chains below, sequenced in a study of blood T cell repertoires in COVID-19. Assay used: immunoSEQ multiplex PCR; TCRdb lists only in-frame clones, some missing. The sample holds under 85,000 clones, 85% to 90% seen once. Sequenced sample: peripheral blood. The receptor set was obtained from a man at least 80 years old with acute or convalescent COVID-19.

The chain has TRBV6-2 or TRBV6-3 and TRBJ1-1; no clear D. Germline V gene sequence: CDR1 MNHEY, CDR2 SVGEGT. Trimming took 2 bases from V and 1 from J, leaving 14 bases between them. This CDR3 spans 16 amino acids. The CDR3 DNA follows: TGTGCCAGCAGTTACCTAAGACCTCGACAGAACACTGAAGCTTTCTTT. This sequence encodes CASSYLRPRQNTEAFF.

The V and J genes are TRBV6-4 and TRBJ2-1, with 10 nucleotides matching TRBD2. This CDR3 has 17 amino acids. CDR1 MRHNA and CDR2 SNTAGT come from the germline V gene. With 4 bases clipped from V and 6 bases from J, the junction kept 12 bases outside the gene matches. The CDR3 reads CASSGGEREGQSNEQFF. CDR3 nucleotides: TGTGCCAGCAGTGGGGGCGAGCGGGAGGGCCAATCCAATGAGCAGTTCTTC.

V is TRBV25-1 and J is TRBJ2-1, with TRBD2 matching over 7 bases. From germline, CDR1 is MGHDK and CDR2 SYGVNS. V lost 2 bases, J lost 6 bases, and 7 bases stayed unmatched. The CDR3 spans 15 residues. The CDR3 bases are TGTGCCAGCAGTGAACAACCCGGGACTACCAATGAGCAGTTCTTC. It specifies CASSEQPGTTNEQFF.

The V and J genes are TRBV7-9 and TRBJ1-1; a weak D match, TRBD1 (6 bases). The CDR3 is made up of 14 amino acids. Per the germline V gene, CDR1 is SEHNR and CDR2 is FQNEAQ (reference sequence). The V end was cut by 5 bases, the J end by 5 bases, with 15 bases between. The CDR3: CASSLEGGLTEAFF. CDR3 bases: TGTGCCAGCAGCCTAGAGGGGGGGCTGACTGAAGCTTTCTTT.

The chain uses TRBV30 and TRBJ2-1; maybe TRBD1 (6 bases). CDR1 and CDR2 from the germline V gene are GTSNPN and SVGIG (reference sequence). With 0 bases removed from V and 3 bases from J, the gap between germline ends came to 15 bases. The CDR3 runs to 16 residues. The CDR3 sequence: CAWSVRTGHLYNEQFF. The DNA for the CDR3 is TGTGCCTGGAGTGTACGTACGGGACATCTCTACAATGAGCAGTTCTTC.

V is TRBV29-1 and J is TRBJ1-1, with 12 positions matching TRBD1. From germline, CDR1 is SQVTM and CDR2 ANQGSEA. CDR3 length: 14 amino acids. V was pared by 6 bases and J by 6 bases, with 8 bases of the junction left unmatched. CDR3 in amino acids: CSVDTGTGGSEAFF. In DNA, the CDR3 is TGCAGCGTCGATACCGGGACAGGGGGCTCTGAAGCTTTCTTT.

The CDR3 protein is CASSRDITDTQYF. CDR3 nucleotides: TGTGCCAGCAGTCGGGACATCACAGATACGCAGTATTTT. V gene TRBV6-6 combines with J gene TRBJ2-3; maybe TRBD1 (6 bases). In germline, CDR1 is MNHNY, CDR2 SVGAGI (reference sequence). The CDR3 extends over 13 amino acids. V lost 5 bases and J lost 2, with 8 bases in between.

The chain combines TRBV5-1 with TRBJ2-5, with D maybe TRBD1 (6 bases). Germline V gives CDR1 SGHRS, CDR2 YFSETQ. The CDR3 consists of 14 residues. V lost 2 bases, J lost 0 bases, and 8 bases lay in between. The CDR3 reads CASSFTGYQETQYF. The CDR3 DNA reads TGCGCCAGCAGCTTCACAGGGTACCAAGAGACCCAGTACTTC.